The clone carrying this T cell receptor beta chain occurred once. Its matching antigen is unknown. The entry originates in a study of metastatic and nonmetastatic thyroid tumors. Study summary: Comparison of repertoires was carried out across blood and tumor or nodule tissue from malignant and benign thyroid patients.

Study-wide points: For both blood and tumor, malignant thyroid tumors reportedly showed significantly higher TCR beta diversity than benign nodules did.

As handled by the study authors: The study built a papillary thyroid cancer distant-metastasis classifier from CDR3 differences across clinicopathological groups. TCRdb re-called clones from the PCR reads using MiXCR. It is TCRdb's table, rather than the study itself, that gives the V and J calls and clone size. The table lists more than 6,500 clones, about 34% of them singletons. The entire patient cohort was treatment-naive prior to thyroid surgery. Per the germline V gene, CDR1 is DFQATT and CDR2 is SNEGSKA (reference sequence). V was cut by 1 base and J by 3 bases, with 22 bases left in between. The CDR3 length is 17 residues.

This sequence joins TRBV20-1 and TRBJ2-7; D is uncertain. The sample consisted of adjacent normal tissue. The sequence was collected from a female donor with papillary thyroid cancer or a benign thyroid nodule (not recorded which). Some clones in this sample may be carry-over from other donors' samples. CDR3 region: CSARGSRLGGENYEQYF. CDR3 nucleotide sequence: TGCAGTGCTAGAGGATCAAGGCTGGGTGGTGAAAACTACGAGCAGTACTTC.